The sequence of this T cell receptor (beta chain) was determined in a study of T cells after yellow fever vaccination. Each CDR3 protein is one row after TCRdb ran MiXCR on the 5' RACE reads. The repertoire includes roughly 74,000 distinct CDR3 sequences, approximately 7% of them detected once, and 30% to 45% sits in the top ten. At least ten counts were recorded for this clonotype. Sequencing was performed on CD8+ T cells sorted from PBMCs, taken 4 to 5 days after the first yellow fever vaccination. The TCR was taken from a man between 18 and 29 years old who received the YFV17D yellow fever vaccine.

CDR3 region: CASSQDGVAGNTDTQYF. The CDR3, as DNA: TGCGCCAGCAGCCAAGATGGAGTAGCGGGGAACACAGATACGCAGTATTTT. The J gene is TRBJ2-3, the V gene TRBV4-1, with TRBD2 identical over 8 bases. Germline V CDR1 and CDR2: MGHRA, YSYEKL. This CDR3 comprises 17 residues. The V segment lost 0 bases and the J segment 2 bases; nucleotides outside the gene matches: 7.